The next 5 T cell receptor beta chains were all read from a single sample in a study of T cell responses to AZD1222 COVID-19 vaccine (dated by TCRdb to about 2021). Interpreted using the paper, the time point label stands for: baseline before first vaccination. The method was the immunoSEQ multiplex PCR assay. Drawn from immuneACCESS, this table holds only the in-frame rearrangements with V and J called that TCRdb kept. Clones are partly lost; checked studies trace under half to an unresolved V gene and leave the rest unexplained. The sample contains 95,000 to 150,000 clones, about 90% of them found a single time. Of the sample, 11% to 15% falls within the top ten clones. Sequencing used peripheral blood, obtained on day 0 of AZD1222 vaccination. These receptors all stem from an adult in good health.

This rearrangement joins TRBV5-1 to TRBJ2-2; 7 bases agree with TRBD1. Germline V gene data show CDR1 as SGHRS and CDR2 as YFSETQ. This CDR3 has 15 residues. V was clipped by 4 bases and J by 1 base; unmatched bases: 4. CDR3 sequence: CASSIQGKNTGELFF. CDR3 nucleotides: TGCGCCAGCAGCATACAGGGGAAGAACACCGGGGAGCTGTTTTTT.

The genes are TRBV7-7 and TRBJ1-1; D perhaps matches TRBD1 (6 bases). This CDR3 comprises 14 residues. Between the trimmed V and J ends, which lost 3 bases and 1 base, there was a span of 9 bases. Germline V lookup: CDR1 SSHAT, CDR2 FNYEAQ (reference sequence). The CDR3 DNA reads as TGTGCCAGCAGCTTCCCGGACAGGAACACTGAAGCTTTCTTT. Translating gives CASSFPDRNTEAFF.

This CDR3 is CASGLVRPRDSYTEAFF. Written as DNA, the CDR3 is TGTGCTAGTGGTTTGGTACGACCTAGGGATTCGTACACTGAAGCTTTCTTT. V and J are TRBV12-5 and TRBJ1-1; D remains ambiguous. Germline lookup yields CDR1 LGHNT and CDR2 FRNRAP. This CDR3 spans 17 amino acids. Trimming cost V 0 bases and J 3 bases, with 17 bases left between them.

The V gene is TRBV3-1 (or the pseudogene TRBV3-2), the J gene TRBJ2-1; 10 nucleotides line up with TRBD2. Per germline, CDR1 LGHDT and CDR2 YNNKEL (reference sequence). V lost 7 bases to trimming and J lost 2 bases; unmatched junction nucleotides: 5. The CDR3 is 15 amino acids. The CDR3 loop reads CASITAGGPYNEQFF. CDR3 nucleotides: TGTGCCAGCATCACAGCGGGAGGGCCCTACAATGAGCAGTTCTTC.

Only one count was recorded for this clone. The CDR3: CASSPARTSRGSLEQYF. The DNA for the CDR3 is TGTGCCAGCAGCCCAGCACGGACTAGCCGCGGCTCGCTCGAGCAGTACTTC. V is TRBV7-8 and J is TRBJ2-7; 8 bases are shared with TRBD2. Trimming at V came to 5 bases and at J to 6 bases, leaving 18 bases not matched to a gene. The CDR3 runs 17 residues. Germline V CDR1 and CDR2: SGHVS, FQNEAQ.